This entry concerns a single T cell receptor beta chain. It lacks a known antigen. No base qualities exist here, and no much larger clone lies one base off it. The CDR3 regions of human TCRbeta chains were analyzed by immunosequencing. The study's processing was this. Repertoire TCRs were checked for matches against a reference library of SARS-CoV-2-specific TCRs that had been generated using the MIRA antigen-specificity platform. Breadth was defined as the fraction of unique TCRs that were SARS-CoV-2-associated, and depth was defined as the fraction of total T cells that were SARS-CoV-2-associated. Using the MIRA data, each spike-specific TCR was assigned both to the spike region to which the TCR was reactive and to a CD4 or CD8 class. Log10-transformed breadth and depth values were compared by one-way ANOVA with Sidak's multiple comparisons tests. Imported from immuneACCESS, the table was reduced by TCRdb to in-frame sequences with V and J called. These copies leave out some clones; in studies compared against another copy, an unresolved V gene accounts for under half, and the cause of the remainder is not known. V and J calls and clone size are copied from that table; D and trimming were computed from the DNA. The sample table contains 95,000 to 100,000 clones; only one count was recorded for more than 75% of them. The ten largest clones represent more than 8.5% of the sample.

This specimen's time point label, per the study, means: about 28 days (+/-7) after the second vaccine dose. AZD1222 recipients whose second dose came at about 4 weeks and those whose second dose came at about 12 weeks were combined into one group, since spike-specific TCR depth and breadth did not differ between the two schedules. Vaccinee samples came from UK trials COV001 and COV002, including a single-blind randomized controlled phase 2/3 trial of AZD1222 (ChAdOx1 nCoV-19) in healthy adults. For TCRbeta chain sequencing, PBMC samples were collected from trial participants at day 0 and at day 28 after the second dose. These data belong to a study of T cell responses to AZD1222 COVID-19 vaccine (dated by TCRdb to the early 2020s). Background for the entire study: TCR sequencing covered roughly 230 trial participants: some 210 given two doses of AZD1222 and around 25 given two doses of MenACWY control vaccine. Trial participants were enrolled by age into 18-55, 56-69 and 70-plus year subgroups, with around 150, 28 and 57 TCR-sequenced participants respectively.

Overall results and qualifications from the work: In the small 56-69-year group, the increase in depth fell short of significance, most likely because of low power. Epitopes outside the regions mutated in the B.1.351 and B.1.1.7 variants were reportedly recognized by nearly half of the unique spike-specific TCRs. Vaccine-associated CD4 TCRs spanned the whole spike protein, with dominant responses in regions 160-218 and 743-854. Most participants were white British and females outnumbered males, and the authors suggested that clonal diversity may have been underestimated. Conclusions about previously exposed vaccinees are limited, since just 6 or 7 AZD1222 recipients were seropositive for SARS-CoV-2 at baseline. After two AZD1222 doses, both the breadth and the depth of spike-specific TCRs were significantly higher than at day 0 and than in MenACWY recipients. Because no day 14 peak-response samples were available, repertoires were characterized only after the peak T cell response.

The CDR3 has 15 amino acids, counting the end cysteine and phenylalanine. Only CDR3 DNA remains: 45 bases, in frame from the first base. The trim is 5 bases for V and 1 base for J, with a gap of 15 bases between the germline ends. According to the germline V gene (reference sequence), CDR1 reads SGHNT and CDR2 reads YYREEE. The TCR comes from an adult who received the AZD1222 COVID-19 vaccine. The rearrangement joined TRBV5-4 to TRBJ2-5, with no confident D gene call. The specimen comprised peripheral blood, sampled 28 days after the second AZD1222 dose. The CDR3 loop reads CASSLSPGIQETQYF. The base sequence is TGTGCCAGCAGTCTGTCGCCTGGAATCCAAGAGACCCAGTACTTC.